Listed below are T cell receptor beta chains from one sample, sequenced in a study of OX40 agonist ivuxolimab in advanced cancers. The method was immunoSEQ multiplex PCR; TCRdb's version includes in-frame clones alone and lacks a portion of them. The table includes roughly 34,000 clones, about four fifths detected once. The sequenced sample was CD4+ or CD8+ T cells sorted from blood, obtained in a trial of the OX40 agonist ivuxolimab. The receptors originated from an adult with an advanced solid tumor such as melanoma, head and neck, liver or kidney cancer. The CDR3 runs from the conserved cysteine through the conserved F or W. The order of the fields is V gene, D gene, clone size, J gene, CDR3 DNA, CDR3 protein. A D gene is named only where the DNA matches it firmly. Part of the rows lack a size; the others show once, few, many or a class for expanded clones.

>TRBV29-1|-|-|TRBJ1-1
TGCAGCGTTGTAGTCCCAGGGAACACTGAAGCTTTCTTT
CSVVVPGNTEAFF
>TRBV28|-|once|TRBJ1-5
-
CASSFWRSNQPQHF
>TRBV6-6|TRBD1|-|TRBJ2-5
TGTGCCAGCAGTCCGGGACAGCAAGAGACCCAGTACTTC
CASSPGQQETQYF
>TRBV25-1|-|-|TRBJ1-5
TGTGCCAGCAGGGGGGACGGCCCGTTTCAGCATTTT
CASRGDGPFQHF
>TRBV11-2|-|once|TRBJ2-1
TGTGCCAGCAGCTTAGAAGGGGGTAGGGGCAATGAGCAGTTCTTC
CASSLEGGRGNEQFF
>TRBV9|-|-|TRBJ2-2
TGTGCCAGCAGCGTAGCGTCCAGGCGCACCGGGGAGCTGTTTTTT
CASSVASRRTGELFF
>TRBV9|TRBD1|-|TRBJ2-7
TGTGCCAGCAGCGTAACCAACGGGACAGGGCGACGAAGAAGTTCCTACGAGCAGTACTTC
CASSVTNGTGRRRSSYEQYF
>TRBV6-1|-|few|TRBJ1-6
TGTGCCAGCCTGGACGGCGAGGGTTATAATTCACCCCTCCACTTT
CASLDGEGYNSPLHF
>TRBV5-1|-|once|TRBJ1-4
TGCGCCAGCAGAGTGGCAACTAATGAAAAACTGTTTTTT
CASRVATNEKLFF
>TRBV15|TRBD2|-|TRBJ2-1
TGTGCCACCAGCAGAGACGGGGGGGGCGATGAGCAGTTCTTC
CATSRDGGGDEQFF
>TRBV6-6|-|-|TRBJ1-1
TGTGCCAGCATCCACCTGGGCAGCGTACACACTGAAGCTTTCTTT
CASIHLGSVHTEAFF
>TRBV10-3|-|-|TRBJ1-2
TGTGCCATCAGTGCCCGAGGGGAGGTCTATGGCTACACCTTC
CAISARGEVYGYTF
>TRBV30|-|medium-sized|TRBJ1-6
TGTGCCTGGAGTAGTGGCAGGGGAGCTCTCCACTTT
CAWSSGRGALHF
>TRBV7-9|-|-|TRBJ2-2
TGTGCCAGCAGCTCCTACTTTGGGGCGGGGAACACCGGGGAGCTGTTTTTT
CASSSYFGAGNTGELFF
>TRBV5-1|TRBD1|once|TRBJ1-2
TGCGCCAGCACCTCTGGACAGGACTATGGCTACACCTTC
CASTSGQDYGYTF
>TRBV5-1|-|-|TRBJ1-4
TGCGCCAGCAGCTTGGGGACAGACACTAATGAAAAACTGTTTTTT
CASSLGTDTNEKLFF
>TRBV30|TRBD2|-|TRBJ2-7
TGTGCCTGGAGGTTGGGTAGCGGGAGAGAGCAGTACTTC
CAWRLGSGREQYF
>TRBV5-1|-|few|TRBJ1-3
TGCGCCAGCAGACCCGACCCGACAGCCCTCTCTGGAAACACCATATATTTT
CASRPDPTALSGNTIYF
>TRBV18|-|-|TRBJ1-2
TGTGCCAGCTCACCACCAGGGTTTGGCTACACCTTC
CASSPPGFGYTF
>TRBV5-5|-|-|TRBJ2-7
TGTGCCAGCAGCTTTCGGGATCTCTCCTACGAGCAGTACTTC
CASSFRDLSYEQYF
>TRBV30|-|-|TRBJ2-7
TGTGCCTGGAGTGGAGCTCCCGGAATGGTCCAGTACTTC
CAWSGAPGMVQYF
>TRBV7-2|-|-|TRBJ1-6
TGTGCCAGCAGCTTATCAGGGAGCTCCTATAATTCACCCCTCCACTTT
CASSLSGSSYNSPLHF
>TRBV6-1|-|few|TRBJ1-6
TGTGCCAGCAGTGAGTCATTTTATAATTCACCCCTCCACTTT
CASSESFYNSPLHF
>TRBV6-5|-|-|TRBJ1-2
TGTGCCAGCAGCCTTGACAGTAACTATGGCTACACCTTC
CASSLDSNYGYTF
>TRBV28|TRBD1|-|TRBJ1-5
TGTGCCAGCAGCCCGGGACAGGGGGCCGCTTGGAGTCAGCCCCAGCATTTT
CASSPGQGAAWSQPQHF
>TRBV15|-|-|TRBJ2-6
TGTGCCACCAGCAGCCCTAGAGACTCTGGGGCCAACGTCCTGACTTTC
CATSSPRDSGANVLTF
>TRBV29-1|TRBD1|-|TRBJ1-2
TGCAGCGCCCGGACAGGGGGCTTTGGTGGCTACACCTTC
CSARTGGFGGYTF
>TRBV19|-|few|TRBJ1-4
TGTGCCAGTAGGGAAGGGGACGCGAAAAGGGGAAAACTGTTTTTT
CASREGDAKRGKLFF
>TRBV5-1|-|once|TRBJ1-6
TGCGCCAGCAGCTTGGAGGGTAGGGGTTCACCCCTCCACTTT
CASSLEGRGSPLHF
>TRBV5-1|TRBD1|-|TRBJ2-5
TGCGCCAGCAGCTTCCAGGGGGTCGGATCGCGGGAGACCCAGTACTTC
CASSFQGVGSRETQYF
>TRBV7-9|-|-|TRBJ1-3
TGTGCCAGCAGTGTATCCCATCGTCTTGGAAACACCATATATTTT
CASSVSHRLGNTIYF
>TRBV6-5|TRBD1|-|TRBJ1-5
TGTGCCAGCAGTTCAGGGGGTCTAGGCCAGCCCCAGCATTTT
CASSSGGLGQPQHF
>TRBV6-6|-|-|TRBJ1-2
TGTGCCACCCGTCCCGGGGGAGGCGACTATGGCTACACCTTC
CATRPGGGDYGYTF
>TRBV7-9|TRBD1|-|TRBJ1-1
TGTGCCAGCAGAGCCGAAGGACAGGGGTGGACTGAAGCTTTCTTT
CASRAEGQGWTEAFF
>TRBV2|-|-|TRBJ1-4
TGTGCCAGCAGTCTAGGGGGGGCACAGCCTCTGTTTTTT
CASSLGGAQPLFF
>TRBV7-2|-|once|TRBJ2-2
TGTGCCAGCTCCGACGGCGGGGTCCGGGCCACCGGGGAGCTGTTTTTT
CASSDGGVRATGELFF
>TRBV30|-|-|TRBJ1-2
TGTGCCTGGAGTGTATTGCAGGGGTTGGGTGGCTACACCTTC
CAWSVLQGLGGYTF
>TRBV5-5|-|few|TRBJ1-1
TGTGCCAGCAGCTTGTTTGGGGGCATAGTTAGCACTGAAGCTTTCTTT
CASSLFGGIVSTEAFF
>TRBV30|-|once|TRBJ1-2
TGTGCCTGGAGTGTCTTTTTCGGAGGCGTAGATGGCTACACCTTC
CAWSVFFGGVDGYTF
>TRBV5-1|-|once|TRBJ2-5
TGCGCCAGCAGCTCGACCCTGGGGGAGACCCAGTACTTC
CASSSTLGETQYF
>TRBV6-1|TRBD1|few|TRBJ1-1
TGTGCCAGCAGTGTTCACAGGGGGGTCACTGAAGCTTTCTTT
CASSVHRGVTEAFF
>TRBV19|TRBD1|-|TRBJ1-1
TGTGCCAGTAGTCCACGACAGGGTGGCGACACTGAAGCTTTCTTT
CASSPRQGGDTEAFF
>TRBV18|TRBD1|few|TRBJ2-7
TGTGCCAGCTCCCCGGGACAGGGGGCACTCGAGCAGTACTTC
CASSPGQGALEQYF
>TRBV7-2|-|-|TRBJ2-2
TGTGCCAGCAGCCCCTACCCCACCGGGGAGCTGTTTTTT
CASSPYPTGELFF
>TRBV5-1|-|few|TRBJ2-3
TGCGCCAGCAGCGTCACCACAGATACGCAGTATTTT
CASSVTTDTQYF
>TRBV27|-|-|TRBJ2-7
TGTGCCAGCCAGCGGGACAGCACTTACGAGCAGTACTTC
CASQRDSTYEQYF
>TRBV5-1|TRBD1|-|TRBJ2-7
TGCGCCAGCAGCGGACAGGGCTCTGGGTATGAGCAGTACTTC
CASSGQGSGYEQYF
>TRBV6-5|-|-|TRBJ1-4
TGTGCCAGCAGTCCCCGGGGGCTCGGAAAACTGTTTTTT
CASSPRGLGKLFF
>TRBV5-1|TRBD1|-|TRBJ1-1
TGCGCCAGCAGCACTGGACAGGGCAACACTGAAGCTTTCTTT
CASSTGQGNTEAFF
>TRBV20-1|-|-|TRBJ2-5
TGCAGTGCGACAGAAGAGACCCAGTACTTC
CSATEETQYF
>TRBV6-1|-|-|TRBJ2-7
TGTGCCAGCAGTGATGGGCAGGGATTAGGGTACGAGCAGTACTTC
CASSDGQGLGYEQYF
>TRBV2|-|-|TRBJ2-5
TGTGCCAGCAGTGTTGACACCGCGGCCGGGGAGACCCAGTACTTC
CASSVDTAAGETQYF
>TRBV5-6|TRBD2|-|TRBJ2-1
TGTGCCAGCAGCCCGCCTCGGGGGGAGTACTACAATGAGCAGTTCTTC
CASSPPRGEYYNEQFF